These 15 T cell receptor beta chains were all obtained from the same sample, sequenced in a study of shared clonotypes between healthy human individuals. Here immunoSEQ multiplex PCR was the method, and the copy in TCRdb shows in-frame clones only, minus some. This sample has over a million clones, with around 74% found just once. The specimen sequenced was memory CD4+ T cells sorted from blood. Subset described: CD45RA-negative fraction. Source of these receptors: a man aged 18 to 30 in good health.

The chain employs TRBV10-1 and TRBJ2-2; the D gene is possibly TRBD2 (6 bases). The CDR3 length is 15 residues. Germline V CDR1 and CDR2: WNHNN, SYGVQD (reference sequence). The V gene lost 2 bases and the J gene lost 5 bases, with 12 bases spanning the gap. The CDR3 coding sequence is TGCGCCAGCAGTGAGACGGGGACTTATACCGGGGAGCTGTTTTTT. It translates to CASSETGTYTGELFF.

Only a few counts were recorded for this clone. The chain employs TRBV2 and TRBJ2-7; 9 positions match TRBD1. Unmatched junction bases numbered 11, after V lost 8 bases and J lost 6 bases. This CDR3 is built from 14 residues. Germline V gene lookup returns CDR1 SNHLY and CDR2 FYNNEI. CDR3 nucleotides: TGTGCCAGCTCCCTAGGGGACAGGGCGTCCGAGCAGTACTTC. It encodes CASSLGDRASEQYF.

This clone was counted only a few times. The V call is TRBV19, the J call TRBJ2-6; tentatively, D is TRBD1 (6 bases). CDR3 length: 17 amino acids. Germline values: CDR1 LNHDA, CDR2 SQIVND (reference sequence). V was trimmed by 9 bases and J by 0 bases, leaving 18 bases between them. The CDR3, as DNA: TGTGCCAGCCGATCAGGGGAATCGCGCTCTGGGGCCAACGTCCTGACTTTC. It is translated as CASRSGESRSGANVLTF.

To note about this clone: Other DNA sequences within the sample encode an identical CDR3. The chain links TRBV5-6 to TRBJ1-5, with D possibly being TRBD1 (5 bases). Germline V gene lookup returns CDR1 SGHDT and CDR2 YYEEEE. V was trimmed by 0 bases and J by 0 bases, leaving 10 bases between them. The CDR3 covers 16 residues. Here the CDR3 reads CASSLGGGDSNQPQHF. CDR3 DNA sequence: TGTGCCAGCAGCTTGGGTGGAGGGGATAGCAATCAGCCCCAGCATTTT.

The chain has TRBV6-1 and TRBJ2-7, with 7 bases lining up with TRBD2. V was clipped by 3 bases and J by 5 bases; unmatched bases: 1. The CDR3 has 12 amino acids. Germline V gene data show CDR1 as MNHNS and CDR2 as SASEGT. CDR3: CASSEAGDEQYF. The CDR3, as DNA: TGTGCCAGCAGTGAGGCGGGGGACGAGCAGTACTTC.

This clone was seen a few times. At the DNA level, this CDR3 is encoded by other sequences in the same sample as well. The chain is built from TRBV9 and TRBJ2-1, with 14 bases identical to TRBD2. Germline CDR1 is SGDLS and CDR2 is YYNGEE. This CDR3 region has 17 residues. V was clipped by 2 bases and J by 1 base; unmatched bases: 2. This CDR3 is CASSVGLAGASYNEQFF. DNA of the CDR3: TGTGCCAGCAGCGTGGGACTAGCGGGAGCTTCCTACAATGAGCAGTTCTTC.

The chain carries TRBV6-5 and TRBJ2-5; 7 bases are shared with TRBD1. CDR1 is MNHEY, CDR2 SVGAGI, per germline. J gave up 3 bases and V 6 bases, and 7 bases lay outside the gene matches. The CDR3 covers 14 residues. CDR3 coding DNA: TGTGCCAGCAGCCGCCCGGGACAGAAAGAGACCCAGTACTTC. Its protein is CASSRPGQKETQYF.

V gene TRBV30 combines with J gene TRBJ1-1; D is unclear. Germline V gene data show CDR1 as GTSNPN and CDR2 as SVGIG (reference sequence). The CDR3 sequence is 15 residues long. Trimming left V 2 bases short and J 0 bases short, with 13 bases between. The CDR3 DNA follows: TGTGCCTGGAGTCCGCGGAAGGTGTTGAACACTGAAGCTTTCTTT. Protein product: CAWSPRKVLNTEAFF.

The CDR3 here is CSVELSSGGADTQYF. CDR3 DNA sequence: TGCAGCGTTGAGCTTTCGAGCGGGGGGGCAGATACGCAGTATTTT. The chain employs TRBV29-1 and TRBJ2-3, with 10 bases matching TRBD2. CDR1 is SQVTM and CDR2 is ANQGSEA in the germline V gene. The CDR3 runs 15 residues. J was trimmed by 4 bases and V by 3 bases; bases with no gene match: 7.

J is TRBJ1-2 and V is TRBV7-9, with 11 bases that match TRBD1. This CDR3 is built from 13 residues. V lost 4 bases to trimming and J lost 7 bases; unmatched junction nucleotides: 2. Germline V gives CDR1 SEHNR, CDR2 FQNEAQ (reference sequence). The CDR3 is CASSSGQGAGYTF. The DNA of the CDR3 is TGTGCCAGCAGCTCAGGACAGGGGGCTGGCTACACCTTC.

This clone appeared many times. The chain links TRBV5-4 to TRBJ2-2, with a possible D match to TRBD2 (6 bases). Deletions cut 3 bases from V and 4 bases from J, with 16 bases between. From germline, CDR1 is SGHNT and CDR2 YYREEE (reference sequence). There are 16 residues in the CDR3. CDR3 sequence reads: CASSSESGPGTGELFF. The CDR3 DNA reads as TGTGCCAGCAGCTCTGAAAGCGGGCCAGGCACCGGGGAGCTGTTTTTT.

This rearrangement joins TRBV27 to TRBJ2-7; tentative D call: TRBD2 (6 bases). Trimming left V 5 bases short and J 2 bases short, with 16 bases between. The CDR3 extends over 15 amino acids. Germline-derived CDR1 and CDR2 are MNHEY and SMNVEV (reference sequence). CDR3 sequence reads: CASSPLSGQTYEQYF. As DNA, the CDR3 is TGTGCCAGCAGTCCTCTGAGCGGGCAAACCTACGAGCAGTACTTC.

The chain recombines TRBV30 with TRBJ2-4; D possibly corresponds to TRBD1 (6 bases). Trimming removed 5 bases at V and 7 bases at J, with 12 bases between. The CDR3 has 12 amino acids. Germline V gene sequence: CDR1 GTSNPN, CDR2 SVGIG (reference sequence). CDR3 in DNA: TGTGCCTGGTCTCCGGGACATAACATTCAGTACTTC. Amino acids: CAWSPGHNIQYF.

J is TRBJ1-2 and V is TRBV5-6; 10 bases match TRBD1. Germline CDR1 SGHDT, CDR2 YYEEEE. The CDR3 runs 17 residues. V lost 0 bases to trimming and J lost 7 bases; unmatched junction nucleotides: 12. The CDR3 spells CASSLDGQGVWAGGYTF. The CDR3 nucleotides read TGTGCCAGCAGCTTGGACGGACAGGGGGTATGGGCCGGTGGCTACACCTTC.

As to this clone: The sample holds other DNA sequences that translate to the same CDR3. The chain couples TRBV6-5 to TRBJ2-2; D gene uncertain. V gave up 7 bases and J gave up 1 base, with 7 bases separating them. The CDR3 has 13 residues. Germline V gives CDR1 MNHEY, CDR2 SVGAGI. Here the CDR3 reads CASTEGNTGELFF. The CDR3, as DNA: TGTGCCAGCACCGAAGGGAACACCGGGGAGCTGTTTTTT.